This TCR beta chain was profiled in a study of blood T cell repertoires in COVID-19. The germline V gene has CDR1 MNHNS and CDR2 SASEGT. CDR3 length: 15 residues. The trim removed 2 bases at V and 9 bases at J, leaving 8 bases unmatched. Clones were read by immunoSEQ multiplex PCR, and TCRdb kept only the in-frame ones, dropping some. The profile covers approximately 100,000 clones, with 75% to 90% appearing a single time and about a fifth taken by the ten largest. The origin of this receptor is a human donor with acute or convalescent COVID-19. The donor label of this sample is uncertain. The rearrangement joins TRBV6-1 to TRBJ1-5, with TRBD1 matching 9 bases. Sequenced sample: peripheral blood. CDR3 DNA sequence: TGTGCCAGCAGTGAATTGGTCGGACAGGGGTTGCCCCAGCATTTT. Residues: CASSELVGQGLPQHF.